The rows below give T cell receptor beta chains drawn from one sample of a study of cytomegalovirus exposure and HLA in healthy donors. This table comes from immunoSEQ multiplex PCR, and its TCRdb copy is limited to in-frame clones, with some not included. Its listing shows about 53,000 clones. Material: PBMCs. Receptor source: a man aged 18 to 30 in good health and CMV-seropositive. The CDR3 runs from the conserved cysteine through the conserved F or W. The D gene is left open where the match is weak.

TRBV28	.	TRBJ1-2	CASSLVEDTTNYGYTF	TGTGCCAGCAGTTTGGTTGAGGACACTACTAACTATGGCTACACCTTC
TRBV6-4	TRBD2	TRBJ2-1	CASSVGREGSNEQFF	TGTGCCAGCAGTGTAGGGCGGGAGGGGTCCAATGAGCAGTTCTTC
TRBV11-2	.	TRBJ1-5	CASSPSVGGGNQPQHF	TGTGCCAGCAGCCCTAGTGTAGGGGGAGGCAATCAGCCCCAGCATTTT
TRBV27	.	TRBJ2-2	CASSWGLLNTGELFF	TGTGCCAGCAGTTGGGGACTCCTGAACACCGGGGAGCTGTTTTTT
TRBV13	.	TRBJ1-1	CASSSGSWGYTEAFF	TGTGCCAGCAGCTCGGGGTCTTGGGGTTACACTGAAGCTTTCTTT
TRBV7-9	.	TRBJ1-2	CASGGVYGYTF	TGTGCCAGCGGGGGGGTGTACGGCTACACCTTC
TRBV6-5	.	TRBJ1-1	CASTQGQNTEAFF	TGTGCCAGCACCCAGGGTCAGAACACTGAAGCTTTCTTT
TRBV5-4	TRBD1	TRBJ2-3	CASSLPGQGTDTQYF	TGTGCCAGCAGCTTACCGGGACAGGGGACAGATACGCAGTATTTT
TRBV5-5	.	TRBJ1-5	CASENEPSFSNQPQHF	TGTGCCAGCGAAAACGAGCCCTCCTTTAGCAATCAGCCCCAGCATTTT
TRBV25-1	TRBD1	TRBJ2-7	CASSERLAGGSYEQYF	TGTGCCAGCAGTGAAAGGTTGGCAGGGGGCTCCTACGAGCAGTACTTC
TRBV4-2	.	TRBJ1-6	CASSQDERTGNSPLHF	TGTGCCAGCAGCCAAGATGAGAGAACGGGGAATTCACCCCTCCACTTT
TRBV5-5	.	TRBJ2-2	CASSWLFGREGTGELFF	TGTGCCAGCAGCTGGCTGTTCGGCAGGGAAGGAACCGGGGAGCTGTTTTTT
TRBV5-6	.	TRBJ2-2	CASSLIGRENTGELFF	TGTGCCAGCAGCTTGATCGGGCGGGAGAACACCGGGGAGCTGTTTTTT
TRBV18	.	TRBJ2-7	CASSPGQGAYEQYF	TGTGCCAGCTCACCCGGGCAGGGTGCCTACGAGCAGTACTTC
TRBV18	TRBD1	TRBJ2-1	CASSPPRTGLNEQFF	TGTGCCAGCTCACCACCTAGGACAGGGTTGAATGAGCAGTTCTTC
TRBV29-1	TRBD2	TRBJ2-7	CSVVLAGSPYEQYF	TGCAGCGTTGTGTTAGCGGGATCGCCCTACGAGCAGTACTTC
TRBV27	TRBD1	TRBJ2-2	CASSPWGTGVFANTGELFF	TGTGCCAGCTCACCGTGGGGGACAGGGGTGTTCGCGAACACCGGGGAGCTGTTTTTT
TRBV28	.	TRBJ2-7	CASRSTGFPYEQYF	TGTGCCAGCAGGTCGACAGGTTTCCCCTACGAGCAGTACTTC
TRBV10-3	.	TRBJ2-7	CASQGAVSYEQYF	TGTGCCTCACAAGGGGCAGTCTCCTACGAGCAGTACTTC
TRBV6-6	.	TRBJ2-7	CASSLTAYEQYF	TGTGCCAGCAGTCTGACAGCCTACGAGCAGTACTTC
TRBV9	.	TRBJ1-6	CASSGQGGNSPLHF	TGTGCCAGCAGCGGCCAGGGTGGTAATTCACCCCTCCACTTT
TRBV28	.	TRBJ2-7	CASSLRLPPYEQYF	TGTGCCAGCAGTTTGAGGCTACCCCCCTACGAGCAGTACTTC
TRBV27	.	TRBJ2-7	CASSFSPRYEQYF	TGTGCCAGCAGTTTCTCACCTCGGTACGAGCAGTACTTC
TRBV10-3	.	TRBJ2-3	CAISERGIGTDTQYF	TGTGCCATCAGTGAACGCGGGATCGGCACAGATACGCAGTATTTT
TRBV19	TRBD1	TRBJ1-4	CAAGQINEKLFF	TGTGCCGCGGGACAGATAAATGAAAAACTGTTTTTT
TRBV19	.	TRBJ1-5	CASSIGQSNQPQHF	TGTGCCAGTAGTATAGGACAGTCCAATCAGCCCCAGCATTTT
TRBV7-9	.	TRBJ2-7	CASSLDLGGRKLRYEQYF	TGTGCCAGCAGCTTAGATCTCGGCGGCCGGAAGCTCCGCTACGAGCAGTACTTC
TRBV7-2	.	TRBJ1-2	CASSLAGAGYGYTF	TGTGCCAGCAGCCTGGCAGGGGCGGGCTATGGCTACACCTTC
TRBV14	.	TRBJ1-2	CASSQDLQSYYGYTF	TGTGCCAGCAGCCAAGATCTCCAGTCCTACTATGGCTACACCTTC
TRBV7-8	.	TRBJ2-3	CASRGGSTDTQYF	TGTGCCAGCAGGGGCGGGAGCACAGATACGCAGTATTTT
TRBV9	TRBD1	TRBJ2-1	CASSLGQGYNEQFF	TGTGCCAGCAGCCTGGGACAGGGCTACAATGAGCAGTTCTTC
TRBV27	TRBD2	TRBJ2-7	CASSYGLATYEQYF	TGTGCCAGCAGTTACGGACTAGCCACCTACGAGCAGTACTTC
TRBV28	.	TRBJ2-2	CASSLHPGAGELFF	TGTGCCAGCAGTTTACACCCAGGGGCCGGGGAGCTGTTTTTT
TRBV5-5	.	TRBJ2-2	CASSSVAGELFF	TGTGCCAGCAGCTCTGTAGCCGGGGAGCTGTTTTTT